This T cell receptor (beta chain) was identified in a study of patients and donors after allogeneic stem cell transplantation. MiXCR was run by TCRdb on the RT-PCR reads, yielding one entry per CDR3 protein. This table has 110,000 or so distinct CDR3 sequences, 35% to 45% appearing once. This clonotype occurred a few times. J lost 2 bases, V lost 7 bases, and 4 bases had no gene match. Germline CDR1 is ENHRY and CDR2 is SYGVKD. This CDR3 region has 15 residues. The receptor was derived from a human donor who was either an allogeneic HSCT recipient or a stem cell or donor lymphocyte infusion donor (not recorded which). It is not recorded whose cells these are; they may come from a transplant donor. The chain uses TRBV10-3 and TRBJ2-2; the match to TRBD1 covers 10 bases. Material: blood, either unsorted or a sorted T cell fraction (not recorded which). CDR3 in DNA: TGTGCCATCAATCGACAGGGGGCTAACACCGGGGAGCTGTTTTTT. This translates into CAINRQGANTGELFF.